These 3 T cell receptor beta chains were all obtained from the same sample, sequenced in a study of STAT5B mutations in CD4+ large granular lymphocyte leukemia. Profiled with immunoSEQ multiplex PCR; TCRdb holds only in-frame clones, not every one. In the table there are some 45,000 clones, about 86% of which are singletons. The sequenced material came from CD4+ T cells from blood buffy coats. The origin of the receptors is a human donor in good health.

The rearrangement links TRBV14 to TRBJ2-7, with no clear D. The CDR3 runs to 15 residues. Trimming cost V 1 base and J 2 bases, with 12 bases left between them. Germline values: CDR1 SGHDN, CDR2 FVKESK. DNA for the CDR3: TGTGCCAGCAGCCAAGGCCAGCTGGGTCCCTACGAGCAGTACTTC. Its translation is CASSQGQLGPYEQYF.

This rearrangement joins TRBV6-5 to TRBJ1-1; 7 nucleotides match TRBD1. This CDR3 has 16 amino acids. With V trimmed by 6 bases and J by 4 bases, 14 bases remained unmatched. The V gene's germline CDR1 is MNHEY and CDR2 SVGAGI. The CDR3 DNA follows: TGTGCCAGCAGCTACACGACAGGGAGGAGAGGCACTGAAGCTTTCTTT. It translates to CASSYTTGRRGTEAFF.

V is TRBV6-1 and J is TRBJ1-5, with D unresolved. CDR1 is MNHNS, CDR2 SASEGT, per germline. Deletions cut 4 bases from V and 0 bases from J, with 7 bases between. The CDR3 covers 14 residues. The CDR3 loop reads CASSGVNSNQPQHF. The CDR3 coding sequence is TGTGCCAGCAGTGGTGTCAATAGCAATCAGCCCCAGCATTTT.